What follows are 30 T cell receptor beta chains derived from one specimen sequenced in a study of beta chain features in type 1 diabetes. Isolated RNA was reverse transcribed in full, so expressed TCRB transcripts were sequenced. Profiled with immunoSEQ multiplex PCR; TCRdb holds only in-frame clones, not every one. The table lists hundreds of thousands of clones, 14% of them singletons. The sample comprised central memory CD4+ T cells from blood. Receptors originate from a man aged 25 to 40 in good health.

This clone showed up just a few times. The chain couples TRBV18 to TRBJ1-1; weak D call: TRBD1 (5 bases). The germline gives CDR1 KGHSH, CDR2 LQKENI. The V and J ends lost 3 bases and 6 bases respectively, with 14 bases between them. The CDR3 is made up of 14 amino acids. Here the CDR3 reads CASSPREGKAEAFF. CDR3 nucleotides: TGTGCCAGCTCACCCAGGGAGGGTAAGGCTGAAGCTTTCTTT.

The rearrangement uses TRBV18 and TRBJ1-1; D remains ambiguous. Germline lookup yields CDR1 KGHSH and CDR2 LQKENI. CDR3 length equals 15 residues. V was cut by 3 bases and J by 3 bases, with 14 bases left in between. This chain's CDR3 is CASSPNPARDTEAFF. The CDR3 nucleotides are TGTGCCAGCTCACCGAACCCCGCGAGGGACACTGAAGCTTTCTTT.

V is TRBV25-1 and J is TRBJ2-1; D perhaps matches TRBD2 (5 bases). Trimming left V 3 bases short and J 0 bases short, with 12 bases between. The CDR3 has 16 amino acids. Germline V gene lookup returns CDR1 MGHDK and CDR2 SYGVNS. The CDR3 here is CASSDQSGISYNEQFF. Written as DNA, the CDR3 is TGTGCCAGCAGTGATCAGTCCGGGATCTCCTACAATGAGCAGTTCTTC.

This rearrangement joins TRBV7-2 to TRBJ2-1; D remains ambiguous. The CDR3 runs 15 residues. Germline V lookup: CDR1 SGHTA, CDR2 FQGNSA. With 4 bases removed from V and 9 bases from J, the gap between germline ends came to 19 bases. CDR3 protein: CASSSDAAWGSEQFF. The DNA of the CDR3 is TGTGCCAGCAGCTCAGACGCAGCATGGGGTAGTGAGCAGTTCTTC.

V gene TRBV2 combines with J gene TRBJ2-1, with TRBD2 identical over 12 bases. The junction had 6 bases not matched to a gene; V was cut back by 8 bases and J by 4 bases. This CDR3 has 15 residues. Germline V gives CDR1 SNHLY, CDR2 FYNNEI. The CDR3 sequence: CASRWTSGIYNEQFF. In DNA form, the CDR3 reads TGTGCCAGCCGTTGGACTAGCGGGATTTACAATGAGCAGTTCTTC.

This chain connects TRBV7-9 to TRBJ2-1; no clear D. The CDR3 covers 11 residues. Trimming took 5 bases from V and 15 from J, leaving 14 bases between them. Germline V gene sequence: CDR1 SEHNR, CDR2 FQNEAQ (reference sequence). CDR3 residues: CASSPGRARFF. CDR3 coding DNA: TGTGCCAGCAGCCCTGGTAGGGCGAGGTTCTTC.

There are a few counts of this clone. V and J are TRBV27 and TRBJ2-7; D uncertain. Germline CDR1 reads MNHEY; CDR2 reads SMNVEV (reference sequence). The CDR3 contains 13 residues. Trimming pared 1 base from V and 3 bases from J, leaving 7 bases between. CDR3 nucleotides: TGTGCCAGCAGTTTATTAAGTAACTACGAGCAGTACTTC. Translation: CASSLLSNYEQYF.

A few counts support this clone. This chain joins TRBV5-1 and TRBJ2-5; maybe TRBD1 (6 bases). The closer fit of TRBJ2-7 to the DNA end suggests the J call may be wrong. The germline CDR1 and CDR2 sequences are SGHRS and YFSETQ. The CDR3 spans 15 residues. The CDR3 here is CASSQGQAISYEQYF. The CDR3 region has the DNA TGCGCCAGCAGCCAGGGACAAGCCATTTCCTACGAGCAGTACTTC.

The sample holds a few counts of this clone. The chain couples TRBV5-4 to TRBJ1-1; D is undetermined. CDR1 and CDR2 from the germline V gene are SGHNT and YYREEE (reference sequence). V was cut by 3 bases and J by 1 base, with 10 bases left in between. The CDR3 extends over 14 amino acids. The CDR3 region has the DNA TGTGCCAGCAGCTCCCAATCGGCGAACACTGAAGCTTTCTTT. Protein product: CASSSQSANTEAFF. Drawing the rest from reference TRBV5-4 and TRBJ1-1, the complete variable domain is ETGVTQSPTHLIKTRGQQVTLRCSSQSGHNTVSWYQQALGQGPQFIFQYYREEENGRGNFPPRFSGLQFPNYSSELNVNALELDDSALYLCASSSQSANTEAFFGQGTRLTVV.

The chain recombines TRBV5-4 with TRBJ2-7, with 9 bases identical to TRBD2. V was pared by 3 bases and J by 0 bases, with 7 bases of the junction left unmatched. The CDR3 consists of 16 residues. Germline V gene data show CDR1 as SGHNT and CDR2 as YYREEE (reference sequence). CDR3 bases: TGTGCCAGCAGCTCCATAGCGGGGGCCAACTCCTACGAGCAGTACTTC. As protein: CASSSIAGANSYEQYF.

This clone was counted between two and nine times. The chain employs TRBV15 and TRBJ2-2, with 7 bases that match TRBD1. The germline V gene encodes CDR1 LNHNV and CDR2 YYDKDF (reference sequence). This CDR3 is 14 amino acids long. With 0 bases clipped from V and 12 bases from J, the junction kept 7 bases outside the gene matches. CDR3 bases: TGTGCCACCAGCAGAGAGACAGGGTTGAGGAAGCTGTTTTTT. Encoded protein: CATSRETGLRKLFF.

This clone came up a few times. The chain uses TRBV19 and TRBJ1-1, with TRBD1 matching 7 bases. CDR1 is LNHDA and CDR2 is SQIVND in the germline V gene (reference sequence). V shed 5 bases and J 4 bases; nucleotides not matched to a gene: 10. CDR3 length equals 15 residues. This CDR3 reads CASSGTALISTEAFF. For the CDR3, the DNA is TGTGCCAGTAGTGGGACAGCGCTTATTTCCACTGAAGCTTTCTTT.

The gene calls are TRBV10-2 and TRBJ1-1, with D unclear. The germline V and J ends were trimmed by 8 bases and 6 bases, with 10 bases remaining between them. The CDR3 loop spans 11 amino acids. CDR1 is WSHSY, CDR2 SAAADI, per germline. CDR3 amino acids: CASQWESEAFF. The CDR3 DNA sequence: TGCGCCAGCCAGTGGGAATCTGAAGCTTTCTTT.

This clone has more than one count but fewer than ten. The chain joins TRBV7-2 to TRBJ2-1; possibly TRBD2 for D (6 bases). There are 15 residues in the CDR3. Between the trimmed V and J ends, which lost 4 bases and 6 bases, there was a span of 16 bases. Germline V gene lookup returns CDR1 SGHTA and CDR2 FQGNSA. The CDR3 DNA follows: TGTGCCAGCAGCTACGGGGGAGTTCGGTCCAATGAGCAGTTCTTC. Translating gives CASSYGGVRSNEQFF.

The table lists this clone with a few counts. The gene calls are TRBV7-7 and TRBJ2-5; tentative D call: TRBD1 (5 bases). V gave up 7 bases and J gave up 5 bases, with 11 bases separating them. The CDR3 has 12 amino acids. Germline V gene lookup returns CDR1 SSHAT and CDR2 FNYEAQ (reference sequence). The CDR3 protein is CASTQGGETQYF. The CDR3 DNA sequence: TGTGCCAGCACGCAGGGTGGGGAGACCCAGTACTTC.

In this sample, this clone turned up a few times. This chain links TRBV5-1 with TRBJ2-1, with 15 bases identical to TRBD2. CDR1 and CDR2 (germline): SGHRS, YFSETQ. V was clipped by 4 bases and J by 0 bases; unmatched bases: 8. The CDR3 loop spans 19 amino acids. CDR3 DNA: TGCGCCAGCAGCCCGACCGGGACTAGCGGGGGGACCTCCTACAATGAGCAGTTCTTC. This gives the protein CASSPTGTSGGTSYNEQFF.

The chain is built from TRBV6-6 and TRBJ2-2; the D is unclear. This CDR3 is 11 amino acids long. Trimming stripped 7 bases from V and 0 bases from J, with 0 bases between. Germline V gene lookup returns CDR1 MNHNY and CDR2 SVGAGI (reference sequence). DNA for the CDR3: TGTGCCAGCACGAACACCGGGGAGCTGTTTTTT. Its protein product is CASTNTGELFF.

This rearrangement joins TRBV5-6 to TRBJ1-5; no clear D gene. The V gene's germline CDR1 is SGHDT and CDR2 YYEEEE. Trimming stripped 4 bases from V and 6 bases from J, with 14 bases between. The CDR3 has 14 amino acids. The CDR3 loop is CASSRGEASQPQHF. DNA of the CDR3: TGTGCCAGCAGCAGAGGTGAGGCAAGTCAGCCCCAGCATTTT.

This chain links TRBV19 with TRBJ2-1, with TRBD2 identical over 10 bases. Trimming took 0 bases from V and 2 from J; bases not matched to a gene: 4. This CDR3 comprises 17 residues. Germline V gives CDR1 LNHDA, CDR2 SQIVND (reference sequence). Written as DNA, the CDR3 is TGTGCCAGTAGTATAGATGCTAGCGGGGGCCCCTACAATGAGCAGTTCTTC. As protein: CASSIDASGGPYNEQFF.

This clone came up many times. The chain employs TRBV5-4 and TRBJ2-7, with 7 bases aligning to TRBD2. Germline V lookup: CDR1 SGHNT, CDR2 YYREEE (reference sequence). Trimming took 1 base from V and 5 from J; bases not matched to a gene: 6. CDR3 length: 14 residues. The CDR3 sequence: CASSLPGGWNEQYF. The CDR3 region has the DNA TGTGCCAGCAGCTTGCCGGGAGGTTGGAACGAGCAGTACTTC.

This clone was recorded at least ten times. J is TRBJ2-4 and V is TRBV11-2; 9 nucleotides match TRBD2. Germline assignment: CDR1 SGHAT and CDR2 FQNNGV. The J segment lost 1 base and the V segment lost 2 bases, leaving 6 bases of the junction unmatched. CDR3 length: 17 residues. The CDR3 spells CASSLLAGIGAKNIQYF. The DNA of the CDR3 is TGTGCCAGCAGCTTACTAGCGGGAATCGGGGCCAAAAACATTCAGTACTTC.

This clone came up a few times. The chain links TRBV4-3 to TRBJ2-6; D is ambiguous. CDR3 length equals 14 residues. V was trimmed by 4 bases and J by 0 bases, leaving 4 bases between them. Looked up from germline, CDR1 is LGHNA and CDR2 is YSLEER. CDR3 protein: CASSRDSGANVLTF. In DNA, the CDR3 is TGCGCCAGCAGCCGGGACTCTGGGGCCAACGTCCTGACTTTC.

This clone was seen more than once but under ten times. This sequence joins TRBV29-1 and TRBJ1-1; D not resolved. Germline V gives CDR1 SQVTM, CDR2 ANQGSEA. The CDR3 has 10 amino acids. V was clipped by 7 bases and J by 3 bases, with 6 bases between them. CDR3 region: CSGDHTEAFF. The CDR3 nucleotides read TGCAGCGGGGATCACACTGAAGCTTTCTTT.

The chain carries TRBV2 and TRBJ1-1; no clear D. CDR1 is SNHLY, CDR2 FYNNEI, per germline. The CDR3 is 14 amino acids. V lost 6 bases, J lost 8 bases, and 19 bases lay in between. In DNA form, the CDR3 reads TGTGCCAGCAGCGGGGATCGTGGGCCGCGCGAAGCTTTCTTT. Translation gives CASSGDRGPREAFF.

The CDR3 DNA is TGTGCCAGCAGGACAGGGAACACTGAAGCTTTCTTT. Protein: CASRTGNTEAFF. V and J are TRBV6-5 and TRBJ1-1; D may be TRBD1 (6 bases). V dropped 6 bases and J dropped 1 base, with 6 bases sitting between them. Germline V CDR1 and CDR2: MNHEY, SVGAGI. The CDR3 is made up of 12 amino acids.

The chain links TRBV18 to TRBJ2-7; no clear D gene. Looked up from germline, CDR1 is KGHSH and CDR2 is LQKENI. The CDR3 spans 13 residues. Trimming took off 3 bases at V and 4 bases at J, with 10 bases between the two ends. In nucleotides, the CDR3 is TGTGCCAGCTCACCGGTTTCTGAATACGAGCAGTACTTC. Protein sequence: CASSPVSEYEQYF.

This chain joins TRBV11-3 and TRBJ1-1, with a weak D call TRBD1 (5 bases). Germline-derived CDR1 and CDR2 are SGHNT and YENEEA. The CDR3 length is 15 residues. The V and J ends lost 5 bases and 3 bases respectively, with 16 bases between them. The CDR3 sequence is CASSPRGGGYTEAFF. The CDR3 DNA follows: TGTGCCAGCAGCCCGCGAGGCGGGGGATACACTGAAGCTTTCTTT. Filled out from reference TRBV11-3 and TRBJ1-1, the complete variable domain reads EAGVVQSPRYKIIEKKQPVAFWCNPISGHNTLYWYLQNLGQGPELLIRYENEEAVDDSQLPKDRFSAERLKGVDSTLKIQPAELGDSAVYLCASSPRGGGYTEAFFGQGTRLTVV.

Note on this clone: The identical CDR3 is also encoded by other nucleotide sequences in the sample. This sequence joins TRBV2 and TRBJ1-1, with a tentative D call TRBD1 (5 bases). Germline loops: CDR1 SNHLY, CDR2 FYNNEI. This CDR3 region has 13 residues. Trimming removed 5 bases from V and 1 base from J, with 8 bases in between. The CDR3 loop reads CASSKDKNTEAFF. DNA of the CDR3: TGTGCCAGCAGTAAGGACAAGAACACTGAAGCTTTCTTT. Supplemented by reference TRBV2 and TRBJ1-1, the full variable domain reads EPEVTQTPSHQVTQMGQEVILRCVPISNHLYFYWYRQILGQKVEFLVSFYNNEISEKSEIFDDQFSVERPDGSNFTLKIRSTKLEDSAMYFCASSKDKNTEAFFGQGTRLTVV.

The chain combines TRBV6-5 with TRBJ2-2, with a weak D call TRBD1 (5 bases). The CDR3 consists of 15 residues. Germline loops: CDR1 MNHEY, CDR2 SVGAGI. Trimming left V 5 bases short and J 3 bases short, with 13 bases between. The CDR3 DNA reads TGTGCCAGCAGTAGGTCCAGGGAATACACCGGGGAGCTGTTTTTT. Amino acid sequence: CASSRSREYTGELFF.

CDR3 nucleotide sequence: TGTGCCGGCAGCGGGAGTACCTACAATGAGCAGTTCTTC. As protein: CAGSGSTYNEQFF. This chain connects TRBV10-3 to TRBJ2-1; 8 positions match TRBD2. Germline values: CDR1 ENHRY, CDR2 SYGVKD. The CDR3 is made up of 13 amino acids. J lost 2 bases, V lost 11 bases, and 5 bases had no gene match.